This TCR beta chain was sequenced during a study of shared clonotypes between healthy human individuals. Data came from immunoSEQ multiplex PCR; TCRdb stores just in-frame clones and leaves some out. The data show 2 million or so clones, with around 95% seen just once and 0.13% held by the top ten. This CDR3 has 15 residues. Germline loops: CDR1 MDHEN, CDR2 SYDVKM. V shed 4 bases, J shed 8 bases, and the junction held 5 bases outside the gene matches. The receptor's source is a man aged 18 to 30 in good health. Sample: naive CD4+ T cells sorted from blood. This sample's subset: CD45RA+ positively selected. This chain links TRBV28 with TRBJ1-6; TRBD1 matches at 10 bases. The CDR3 here is CASSWGDRGYSPLHF. The CDR3 DNA is TGTGCCAGCAGTTGGGGGGACAGGGGTTATTCACCCCTCCACTTT.